These T cell receptor beta chains were read from a single sample in a study of blood T cell repertoires in COVID-19. The repertoire was sequenced with immunoSEQ multiplex PCR; TCRdb's copy has only in-frame clones and lacks some. Altogether about 330,000 clones are present, approximately 88% being singletons, with the ten largest covering under 5%. The sequencing input was peripheral blood. Receptor source: a woman between 45 and 60 years old with active or convalescent COVID-19. CDR3s include the opening cysteine and the closing phenylalanine or tryptophan. D genes are given only for firm matches. Not every row has a clone size; where given, it reads once, few, many or a size class.

size,D,V,J,CDR3,DNA
NA,NA,TRBV25-1,TRBJ1-2,CASSPQVSGIYGYTF,TGTGCCAGCAGTCCCCAAGTTTCGGGTATCTACGGCTACACCTTC
NA,TRBD1,TRBV4-3,TRBJ2-7,CASSRNRGPGDEQYF,TGCGCCAGCAGCCGTAACAGGGGGCCGGGCGACGAGCAGTACTTC
NA,TRBD1,TRBV2,TRBJ1-2,CASSPRQGYGYTF,TGTGCCAGCAGTCCCCGACAGGGGTATGGCTACACCTTC
NA,NA,TRBV24-1,TRBJ2-7,CATSDGTFGEQYF,TGTGCCACCAGTGACGGTACCTTTGGCGAGCAGTACTTC
NA,NA,TRBV9,TRBJ2-1,CASSVDYRGLPNEQFF,TGTGCCAGCAGCGTAGATTATAGGGGGTTACCCAATGAGCAGTTCTTC
NA,TRBD1,TRBV4-3,TRBJ2-7,CASSQDGQGIEQYF,TGCGCCAGCAGCCAAGACGGACAGGGAATCGAGCAGTACTTC
NA,NA,TRBV30,TRBJ1-3,CAWSVPHSYSGNTIYF,TGTGCCTGGAGTGTACCTCACAGTTACTCTGGAAACACCATATATTTT
NA,NA,TRBV6-5,TRBJ1-2,CASRAGSTSRYGYTF,TGTGCCAGCAGGGCCGGGTCCACTTCCCGCTATGGCTACACCTTC
once,TRBD1,TRBV14,TRBJ2-7,CASSLGQYYEQYF,TGTGCCAGCAGCTTGGGACAGTACTACGAGCAGTACTTC
NA,TRBD1,TRBV12-5,TRBJ1-1,CASGSGQSTEAFF,TGTGCTAGTGGCTCGGGACAGTCCACTGAAGCTTTCTTT
NA,NA,TRBV5-8,TRBJ1-1,CASSLQGFTEAFF,TGTGCCAGCAGCCTACAGGGTTTTACTGAAGCTTTCTTT
NA,TRBD1,TRBV6-4,TRBJ2-1,CASSDSETGLHNEQFF,TGTGCCAGCAGTGACTCAGAGACAGGGCTCCACAATGAGCAGTTCTTC
few,NA,TRBV4-3,TRBJ1-2,CASSQDSQKGNYGYTF,TGCGCCAGCAGCCAAGATTCACAAAAGGGGAACTATGGCTACACCTTC
NA,NA,TRBV18,TRBJ2-7,CASSPRAVTYEQYF,TGTGCCAGCTCACCACGGGCCGTTACCTACGAGCAGTACTTC
NA,TRBD1,TRBV24-1,TRBJ2-2,CATSDRGQGPDTGELFF,TGTGCCACCAGTGACAGGGGACAGGGTCCTGACACCGGGGAGCTGTTTTTT
NA,NA,TRBV6-2/TRBV6-3,TRBJ1-2,CASSGGTPNYGYTF,TGTGCCAGCAGTGGAGGAACCCCTAACTATGGCTACACCTTC